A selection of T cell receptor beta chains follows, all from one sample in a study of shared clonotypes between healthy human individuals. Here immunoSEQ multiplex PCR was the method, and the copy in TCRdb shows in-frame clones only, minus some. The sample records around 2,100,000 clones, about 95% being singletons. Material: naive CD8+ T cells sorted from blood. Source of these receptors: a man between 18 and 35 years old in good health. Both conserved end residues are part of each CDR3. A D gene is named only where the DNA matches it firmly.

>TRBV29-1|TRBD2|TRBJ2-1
TGCAGCGTCGGGACTAGCGGGGGGTACAATGAGCAGTTCTTC
CSVGTSGGYNEQFF
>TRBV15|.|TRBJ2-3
TGTGCCACCAGCCATCCAGCGGCAGATACGCAGTATTTT
CATSHPAADTQYF
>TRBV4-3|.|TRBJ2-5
TGCGCCAGCAGCCAAGACCGTTCGGAGACCCAGTACTTC
CASSQDRSETQYF
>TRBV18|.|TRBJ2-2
TGTGCCAGCTCACCATCGGGGGCCGCGAACACCGGGGAGCTGTTTTTT
CASSPSGAANTGELFF
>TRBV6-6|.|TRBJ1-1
TGTGCCAGCACTTGGACGGAGAACACTGAAGCTTTCTTT
CASTWTENTEAFF
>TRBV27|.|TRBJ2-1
TGTGCCAGCAGTTTAACAAACAATGAGCAGTTCTTC
CASSLTNNEQFF
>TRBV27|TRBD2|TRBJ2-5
TGTGCCAGCGGCTCCGGGACTAGCTTGGAGACCCAGTACTTC
CASGSGTSLETQYF
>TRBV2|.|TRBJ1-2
TGTGCCAGCAGTTCTTATGGCTACACCTTC
CASSSYGYTF
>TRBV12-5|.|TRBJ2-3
TGTGCTAGTGGTTTGGGGGGGACAGATACGCAGTATTTT
CASGLGGTDTQYF
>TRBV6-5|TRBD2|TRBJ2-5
TGTGCCAGCAGTTACGGCGGGGGGCCACCGGAGACCCAGTACTTC
CASSYGGGPPETQYF
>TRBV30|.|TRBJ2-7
TGTGCCTGGAGTGTACGATACGAGCAGTACTTC
CAWSVRYEQYF
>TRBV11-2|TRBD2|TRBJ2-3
TGTGCCAGCAGCCCTGGGACTAGTATCACAGATACGCAGTATTTT
CASSPGTSITDTQYF
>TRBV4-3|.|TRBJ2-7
TGCGCCAGCAGCCAGTGGACGGGGCCTTACGAGCAGTACTTC
CASSQWTGPYEQYF
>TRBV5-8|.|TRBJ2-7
TGTGCCAGCAGCTTTCGGGACGGGTGGTACGAGCAGTACTTC
CASSFRDGWYEQYF
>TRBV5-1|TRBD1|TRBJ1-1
TGCGCCAGCAGCTTGGACAGGGGAGGCACTGAAGCTTTCTTT
CASSLDRGGTEAFF
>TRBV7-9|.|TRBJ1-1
TGTGCCAGCAGCTTAGCGGACAGCCCCGAAGCTTTCTTT
CASSLADSPEAFF
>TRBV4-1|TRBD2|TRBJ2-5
TGCGCCAGCCGGGGGGATCTTCAAGAGACCCAGTACTTC
CASRGDLQETQYF
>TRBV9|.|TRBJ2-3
TGTGCCAGCAGCGTAGACGTGGGTTCCTCAGATACGCAGTATTTT
CASSVDVGSSDTQYF
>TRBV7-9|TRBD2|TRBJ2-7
TGTGCCAGCAGCTTACTCGAGCGGGGCGAGCAGTACTTC
CASSLLERGEQYF
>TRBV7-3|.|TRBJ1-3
TGTGCCAGCAGCTTAGCGAAACACGTTCGGTTAAACACCATATATTTT
CASSLAKHVRLNTIYF
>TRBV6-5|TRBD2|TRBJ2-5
TGTGCCAGCAGTTACCTAGGACTAGCAGGAGAGACCCAGTACTTC
CASSYLGLAGETQYF
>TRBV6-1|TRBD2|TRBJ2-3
TGTGCCAGCGAACTACTAGCGGGGGGGACAGATACGCAGTATTTT
CASELLAGGTDTQYF
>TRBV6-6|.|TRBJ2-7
TGTGCCAGCAGTTACTCGACTATCACATCAGAGCAGTACTTC
CASSYSTITSEQYF